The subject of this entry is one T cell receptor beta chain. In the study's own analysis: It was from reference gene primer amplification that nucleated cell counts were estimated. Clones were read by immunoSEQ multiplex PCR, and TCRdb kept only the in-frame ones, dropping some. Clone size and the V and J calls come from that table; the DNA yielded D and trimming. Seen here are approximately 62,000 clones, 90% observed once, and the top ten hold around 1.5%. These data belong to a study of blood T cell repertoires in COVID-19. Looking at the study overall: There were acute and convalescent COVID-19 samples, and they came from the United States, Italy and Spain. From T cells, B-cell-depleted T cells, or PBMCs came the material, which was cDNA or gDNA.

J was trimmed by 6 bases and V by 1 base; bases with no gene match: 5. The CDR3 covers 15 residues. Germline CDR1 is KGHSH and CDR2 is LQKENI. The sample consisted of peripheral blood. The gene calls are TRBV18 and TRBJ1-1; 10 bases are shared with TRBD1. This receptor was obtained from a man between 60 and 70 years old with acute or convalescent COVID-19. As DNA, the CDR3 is TGTGCCAGCTCACCACTAGGGACAGGGGACGCTGAAGCTTTCTTT. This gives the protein CASSPLGTGDAEAFF.